This TCR beta chain was documented in a study of response to subunit inactivated influenza vaccine. Study observations and caveats: The authors offered the suggestion that each seasonal influenza vaccination recruits few new T cells.

From the RT-PCR reads, TCRdb called clonotypes with MiXCR, one entry per CDR3 protein. The table has 650,000 to 800,000 distinct CDR3 sequences, 18% seen once. Concerning this clonotype: The antigen remains unidentified.

The CDR3 consists of 16 residues. Germline V CDR1 and CDR2: SGHRS, YFSETQ. Trimming left V 1 base short and J 4 bases short, with 18 bases between. The material was PBMCs from blood, obtained 5 days after vaccination. The chain joins TRBV5-1 to TRBJ2-7; no reliable D call. This TCR derives from a man over 45 who received an inactivated influenza vaccine. The CDR3 loop is CASSLRPLKDGYEQYF. CDR3 DNA sequence: TGCGCCAGCAGCTTGCGACCTCTGAAGGACGGGTACGAGCAGTACTTC.